The rows below give T cell receptor beta chains drawn from one sample of a study of blood T cell repertoires in COVID-19. Measured with immunoSEQ multiplex PCR; TCRdb has only the in-frame clones, and not every one. The sample has hundreds of thousands of clones; around 88% are singletons. The specimen sequenced was peripheral blood. Receptors originate from a woman aged 50 to 60 with acute or convalescent COVID-19. The CDR3 runs from the conserved cysteine through the conserved F or W. D genes are given only for firm matches. Clone size appears in some rows only: once, few, many, or a class for an expanded clone.

D	V	size	J	CDR3	DNA
TRBD2	TRBV5-1	-	TRBJ2-7	CASSSRLAGAGEQYF	TGCGCCAGCAGCTCCCGACTAGCGGGAGCGGGAGAGCAGTACTTC
-	TRBV4-1	-	TRBJ2-7	CASSYDRSNEQYF	TGCGCCAGCAGCTATGATAGATCGAACGAGCAGTACTTC
-	TRBV24-1	-	TRBJ1-2	CATRAGQGSYGYTF	TGTGCCACCAGGGCCGGCCAAGGGAGCTATGGCTACACCTTC
TRBD2	TRBV5-5	-	TRBJ2-7	CASSLVGLAGLSYEQYF	TGTGCCAGCAGCTTGGTGGGGCTAGCGGGTCTCTCCTACGAGCAGTACTTC
TRBD1	TRBV18	-	TRBJ2-1	CASSPKTGDNEQFF	TGTGCCAGCTCACCAAAGACAGGGGACAATGAGCAGTTCTTC
-	TRBV15	-	TRBJ1-3	CATSRDLITSSGNTIYF	TGTGCCACCAGCAGAGATCTCATAACAAGCTCTGGAAACACCATATATTTT
TRBD1	TRBV18	-	TRBJ2-7	CASSPPGTGDYEQYF	TGTGCCAGCTCACCTCCCGGGACAGGGGACTACGAGCAGTACTTC
TRBD2	TRBV5-1	-	TRBJ2-1	CASSWRLAGNNEQFF	TGCGCCAGCAGCTGGAGACTAGCGGGAAATAATGAGCAGTTCTTC
TRBD2	TRBV27	-	TRBJ2-7	CASSLVAGPSYEQYF	TGTGCCAGCAGTTTAGTAGCGGGACCCTCCTACGAGCAGTACTTC
-	TRBV21-1	-	TRBJ2-5	CASSKLKVTAETQYF	TGTGCCAGCAGCAAATTAAAGGTAACAGCCGAGACCCAGTACTTC
-	TRBV24-1	once	TRBJ1-5	CATGQYNQPQHF	TGTGCCACCGGACAGTACAATCAGCCCCAGCATTTT
-	TRBV5-1	once	TRBJ2-7	CASSLGRPSPDYEQYF	TGCGCCAGCAGCTTGGGCAGGCCCTCCCCTGACTACGAGCAGTACTTC
-	TRBV19	-	TRBJ1-6	CASRSTGFHSPLHF	TGTGCCAGTAGGTCGACAGGCTTTCATTCACCCCTCCACTTT
-	TRBV7-2	-	TRBJ2-5	CASSFWRATRETQYF	TGTGCCAGCAGCTTTTGGCGGGCCACCCGGGAGACCCAGTACTTC
TRBD2	TRBV5-5	-	TRBJ2-1	CASSTGTSGSYNEQFF	TGTGCCAGCAGCACCGGGACTAGCGGCTCGTACAATGAGCAGTTCTTC
TRBD1	TRBV28	-	TRBJ1-5	CASRSQGARQPQHF	TGTGCCAGCAGAAGTCAGGGGGCAAGGCAGCCCCAGCATTTT
-	TRBV20-1	once	TRBJ2-3	CSASPSGTYTDTQYF	TGCAGTGCAAGTCCTTCGGGGACTTACACAGATACGCAGTATTTT
-	TRBV5-1	-	TRBJ2-5	CASSLEASTETQYF	TGCGCCAGCAGCTTGGAGGCTAGCACGGAGACCCAGTACTTC
-	TRBV24-1	-	TRBJ2-1	CATSEEGRYNEQFF	TGTGCCACCAGTGAGGAGGGACGGTACAATGAGCAGTTCTTC
-	TRBV20-1	-	TRBJ2-3	CSASPASDPTDTQYF	TGCAGTGCTAGTCCGGCTAGCGACCCCACAGATACGCAGTATTTT